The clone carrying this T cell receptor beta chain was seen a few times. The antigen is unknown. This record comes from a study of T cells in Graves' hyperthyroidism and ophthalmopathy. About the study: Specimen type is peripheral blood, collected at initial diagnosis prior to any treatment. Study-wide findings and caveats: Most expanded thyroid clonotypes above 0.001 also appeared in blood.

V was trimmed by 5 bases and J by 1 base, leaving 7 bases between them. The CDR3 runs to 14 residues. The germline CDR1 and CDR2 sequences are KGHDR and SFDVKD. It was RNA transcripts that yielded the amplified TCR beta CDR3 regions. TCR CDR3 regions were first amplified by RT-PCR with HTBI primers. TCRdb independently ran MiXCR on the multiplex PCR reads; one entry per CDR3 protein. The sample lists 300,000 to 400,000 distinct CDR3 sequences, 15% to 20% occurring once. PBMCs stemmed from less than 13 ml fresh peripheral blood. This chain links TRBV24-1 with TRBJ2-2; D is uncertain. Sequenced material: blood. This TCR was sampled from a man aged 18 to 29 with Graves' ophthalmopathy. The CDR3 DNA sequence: TGTGCCACCAGTGCCCAGATGAACACCGGGGAGCTGTTTTTT. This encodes CATSAQMNTGELFF.